Here is one T cell receptor beta chain with its context. The antigen is undetermined. The data were obtained in a study of cytomegalovirus exposure and HLA in healthy donors. Germline CDR1 reads SQVTM; CDR2 reads ANQGSEA. The CDR3 consists of 13 residues. V was trimmed by 3 bases and J by 6 bases, leaving 14 bases between them. The study, taken as a whole, reports: Later analysis identified about 15,000 TCR beta sequences associated with HLA alleles, using a false discovery rate threshold of 0.05. CMV serostatus was the only recorded immune exposure for donors. According to reports, the classifier identified cytomegalovirus status with high specificity and sensitivity. Among CMV-associated TCR beta chains, most appeared HLA-restricted in a later analysis.

Primers: 60 Vbeta forward and 13 Jbeta reverse. The protocol was immunoSEQ multiplex PCR, while the TCRdb copy is restricted to in-frame clones and leaves out a portion. The table records approximately 240,000 clones, around four fifths of them present only once. Sequencing input: PBMCs. The chain uses TRBV29-1 and TRBJ1-2; no definite D call. This TCR was sampled from a woman between 55 and 75 years old in good health and CMV-seropositive. The CDR3 loop is CSVDPGSSDGYTF. The CDR3 region has the DNA TGCAGCGTTGATCCGGGTTCCTCGGATGGCTACACCTTC.